These 32 T cell receptor beta chains share one sample of origin, sequenced in a study of T cells in narcolepsy. Clones were sequenced by immunoSEQ multiplex PCR, and TCRdb holds only the in-frame ones, with some missing. This repertoire shows fewer than 40,000 clones, 75% to 85% found once; its top ten account for approximately 1%. The sequenced sample consisted of CD45RA- memory CD4+ T cells from PBMCs. These receptors were taken from a human donor with narcolepsy.

The CDR3 coding sequence is TGTGCCAGCAGCGTAGAAGGGGGAATTTGGGGACGAACCTACAATGAGCAGTTCTTC. The encoded protein is CASSVEGGIWGRTYNEQFF. The chain joins TRBV9 to TRBJ2-1; maybe TRBD1 (6 bases). This CDR3 is built from 19 residues. The ends were cut back, 0 bases at V and 2 bases at J, with 21 bases in the middle. The germline CDR1 and CDR2 sequences are SGDLS and YYNGEE.

The rearrangement uses TRBV7-2 and TRBJ2-7, with 11 bases that match TRBD2. The CDR3 spans 14 residues. The V segment lost 6 bases and the J segment 2 bases; nucleotides outside the gene matches: 3. From germline, CDR1 is SGHTA and CDR2 FQGNSA. The CDR3 reads CASRSTSGAYEQYF. The CDR3, as DNA: TGTGCCAGCAGATCGACTAGCGGGGCCTACGAGCAGTACTTC.

J is TRBJ1-5 and V is TRBV6-1; D perhaps matches TRBD1 (6 bases). The CDR3 extends over 14 amino acids. Germline V gene lookup returns CDR1 MNHNS and CDR2 SASEGT. With 6 bases removed from V and 0 bases from J, the gap between germline ends came to 9 bases. The CDR3 sequence is CASRGGYSNQPQHF. DNA of the CDR3: TGTGCCAGCAGGGGGGGCTATAGCAATCAGCCCCAGCATTTT.

This chain uses TRBV7-2 with TRBJ1-2; D not certain. V was shortened by 1 base and J by 6 bases, with 9 bases between the two germline ends. This CDR3 contains 13 residues. CDR1 is SGHTA, CDR2 FQGNSA, per germline. The CDR3 is CASSLVPGNGYTF. CDR3 in DNA: TGTGCCAGCAGCTTAGTTCCGGGGAATGGCTACACCTTC.

CDR3 DNA sequence: TGTGCCAGTAGTATCCGCCCCTACAATGAGCAGTTCTTC. Its translation: CASSIRPYNEQFF. The chain has TRBV19 and TRBJ2-1, with D unclear. V was shortened by 3 bases and J by 2 bases, with 5 bases between the two germline ends. Germline-derived CDR1 and CDR2 are LNHDA and SQIVND (reference sequence). The CDR3 is made up of 13 amino acids.

The gene calls are TRBV15 and TRBJ1-6; 10 bases map to TRBD1. The CDR3 covers 14 residues. The trim removed 0 bases at V and 14 bases at J, leaving 4 bases unmatched. CDR1 is LNHNV and CDR2 is YYDKDF in the germline V gene (reference sequence). In nucleotides, the CDR3 is TGTGCCACCAGCAGAGATGCGGACAGGGGGGCCCTCCACTTT. Protein product: CATSRDADRGALHF.

V usage is TRBV19 and J usage is TRBJ2-5; TRBD1 matches at 8 bases. The CDR3 has 15 amino acids. The germline V gene encodes CDR1 LNHDA and CDR2 SQIVND (reference sequence). J gave up 5 bases and V 5 bases, and 10 bases lay outside the gene matches. The CDR3 DNA sequence: TGTGCCAGTAGTGGGACAGGTTTGGGACGGGAGACCCAGTACTTC. Translating it yields CASSGTGLGRETQYF.

The V gene is TRBV28, the J gene TRBJ1-4; TRBD1 is a possible D gene (6 bases). The germline V gene encodes CDR1 MDHEN and CDR2 SYDVKM. The CDR3 runs to 17 residues. V lost 4 bases and J lost 6, with 21 bases in between. The CDR3 sequence: CASSSLLQGPAHEKLFF. CDR3 sequence (DNA): TGTGCCAGCAGTTCCTTATTGCAGGGGCCCGCTCATGAAAAACTGTTTTTT.

In the case of this clone: This same CDR3 is encoded by further DNA sequences in the sample. The chain recombines TRBV5-1 with TRBJ2-7; the D gene is possibly TRBD2 (6 bases). V was trimmed by 0 bases and J by 3 bases, leaving 10 bases between them. This CDR3 has 14 amino acids. Germline loops: CDR1 SGHRS, CDR2 YFSETQ. For the CDR3, the DNA is TGCGCCAGCAGCTTGGCGGCGGGAAACTACGAGCAGTACTTC. Encoded protein: CASSLAAGNYEQYF.

The chain uses TRBV6-1 and TRBJ2-2, with a possible D match to TRBD2 (5 bases). CDR1 MNHNS and CDR2 SASEGT come from the germline V gene. CDR3 size: 14 residues. V dropped 11 bases and J dropped 0 bases, with 13 bases sitting between them. DNA for the CDR3: TGTGCCGGCACCATCGGGACGAACACCGGGGAGCTGTTTTTT. Its translation: CAGTIGTNTGELFF.

Of note for this clone: The junction departs from germline at one end; a sequencing error may be responsible. The chain recombines TRBV30 with TRBJ2-1, with 8 bases aligning to TRBD1. There are 12 residues in the CDR3. Germline CDR1 is GTSNPN and CDR2 is SVGIG (reference sequence). The CDR3 DNA reads TGTGCCTGGACCAGAGAAACGGACAGGGTTATCTTC. Encoded protein: CAWTRETDRVIF.

V usage is TRBV13 and J usage is TRBJ2-1; 8 nucleotides agree with TRBD2. This CDR3 is 16 amino acids long. Per the germline V gene, CDR1 is PRHDT and CDR2 is FYEKMQ (reference sequence). The V and J ends lost 4 bases and 7 bases, in that order; junction bases with no gene match: 12. Here the CDR3 reads CASSSQREMVRNEQFF. The CDR3 region has the DNA TGTGCCAGCAGCTCACAGCGGGAGATGGTGAGGAATGAGCAGTTCTTC.

The chain links TRBV7-9 to TRBJ2-7, with no clear D. The CDR3 runs to 13 residues. Trimming removed 1 base from V and 3 bases from J, with 7 bases in between. The germline V gene encodes CDR1 SEHNR and CDR2 FQNEAQ (reference sequence). The CDR3: CASSLEVDYEQYF. CDR3 coding DNA: TGTGCCAGCAGCTTAGAGGTAGACTACGAGCAGTACTTC.

V is TRBV7-2 and J is TRBJ2-6; 9 bases fit TRBD1. CDR3 length equals 15 residues. Germline trimming cut 5 bases from V and 6 bases from J; bases unmatched to any gene: 5. Germline V CDR1 and CDR2: SGHTA, FQGNSA. The DNA for the CDR3 is TGTGCCAGCAGCGCTAGGGACAGGGAGGCCAACGTCCTGACTTTC. It is translated as CASSARDREANVLTF.

This chain uses TRBV6-1 with TRBJ2-1; no reliable D call. V lost 3 bases and J 1 base, leaving 13 bases between the germline ends. The germline CDR1 and CDR2 sequences are MNHNS and SASEGT. The CDR3 loop spans 16 amino acids. CDR3 nucleotide sequence: TGTGCCAGCAGTGACCAGTGGAGCGATTCCTACAATGAGCAGTTCTTC. The encoded protein is CASSDQWSDSYNEQFF.

The J gene is TRBJ2-7, the V gene TRBV9, with D possibly matching TRBD2 (6 bases). Germline V gene data show CDR1 as SGDLS and CDR2 as YYNGEE. V shed 3 bases and J shed 5 bases, with 12 bases lying between them. This CDR3 spans 13 amino acids. CDR3 in DNA: TGTGCCAGCAGCGCGCGGGGTCGGGACGAGCAGTACTTC. Translation: CASSARGRDEQYF.

The chain links TRBV7-2 to TRBJ1-2; a possible D gene is TRBD1 (5 bases). The V and J ends lost 7 bases and 2 bases respectively, with 20 bases between them. Germline values: CDR1 SGHTA, CDR2 FQGNSA. CDR3 length equals 16 residues. CDR3 in amino acids: CASNRASAGLNYGYTF. The CDR3 nucleotides read TGTGCCAGCAACAGAGCTTCGGCAGGGTTAAACTATGGCTACACCTTC.

This rearrangement joins TRBV30 to TRBJ1-5, with 12 bases lining up with TRBD1. Unmatched junction bases numbered 10, after V lost 8 bases and J lost 2 bases. The CDR3 sequence is 16 residues long. Germline V gene data show CDR1 as GTSNPN and CDR2 as SVGIG (reference sequence). The CDR3 loop reads CATAGTGGQGNQPQHF. CDR3 nucleotide sequence: TGTGCCACGGCCGGGACAGGGGGCCAAGGCAATCAGCCCCAGCATTTT.

The chain links TRBV12-5 to TRBJ1-2; TRBD1 matches 7 bases. Losses at the gene ends were 6 bases for V and 7 bases for J; bases not matched to a gene: 14. Germline values: CDR1 LGHNT, CDR2 FRNRAP. This CDR3 has 15 residues. Here the CDR3 reads CASGAIRGLKPGYTF. In nucleotides, the CDR3 is TGTGCTAGTGGGGCTATTAGGGGGCTGAAACCTGGCTACACCTTC. Full variable domain (remainder filled in from reference TRBV12-5 and TRBJ1-2): DARVTQTPRHKVTEMGQEVTMRCQPILGHNTVFWYRQTMMQGLELLAYFRNRAPLDDSGMPKDRFSAEMPDATLATLKIQPSEPRDSAVYFCASGAIRGLKPGYTFGSGTRLTVV.

The gene calls are TRBV5-1 and TRBJ2-1; D is unresolved. In germline, CDR1 is SGHRS, CDR2 YFSETQ. The CDR3 sequence is 12 residues long. The V gene lost 4 bases and the J gene lost 13 bases, with 15 bases spanning the gap. CDR3: CASSADEGIQFF. The CDR3 DNA sequence: TGCGCCAGCAGCGCCGACGAAGGGATTCAGTTCTTC.

The chain links TRBV6-5 to TRBJ1-1; 7 bases are shared with TRBD1. In germline, CDR1 is MNHEY, CDR2 SVGAGI. This CDR3 spans 13 amino acids. Unmatched junction bases numbered 1, after V lost 6 bases and J lost 0 bases. Written as DNA, the CDR3 is TGTGCCAGCAGCGGGACAGTGAACACTGAAGCTTTCTTT. Protein: CASSGTVNTEAFF.

The chain couples TRBV7-3 to TRBJ1-1, with D perhaps TRBD1 (6 bases). The CDR3 extends over 15 amino acids. Looked up from germline, CDR1 is SGHTA and CDR2 is FQGTGA. Trimming removed 1 base at V and 0 bases at J, with 9 bases between. CDR3 loop: CASSLIAGVNTEAFF. CDR3 nucleotide sequence: TGTGCCAGCAGCTTAATAGCAGGGGTGAACACTGAAGCTTTCTTT.

Only one count was recorded for this clone. The chain carries TRBV6-5 and TRBJ1-5; D gene uncertain. Trimming cost V 5 bases and J 4 bases, with 9 bases left between them. This CDR3 spans 13 amino acids. Germline lookup yields CDR1 MNHEY and CDR2 SVGAGI. This chain's CDR3 is CASSANTNQPQHF. The CDR3 DNA follows: TGTGCCAGCAGTGCTAACACAAATCAGCCCCAGCATTTT.

This sequence joins TRBV5-6 and TRBJ2-7; D not certain. Germline loops: CDR1 SGHDT, CDR2 YYEEEE. The CDR3 runs to 14 residues. V lost 2 bases to trimming and J lost 5 bases, with 14 bases between them. CDR3 sequence: CASSFLGPLNEQYF. DNA of the CDR3: TGTGCCAGCAGCTTTTTAGGGCCTCTAAACGAGCAGTACTTC. The full variable domain, with the rest looked up from reference TRBV5-6 and TRBJ2-7, is DAGVTQSPTHLIKTRGQQVTLRCSPKSGHDTVSWYQQALGQGPQFIFQYYEEEERQRGNFPDRFSGHQFPNYSSELNVNALLLGDSALYLCASSFLGPLNEQYFGPGTRLTVT.

The chain uses TRBV14 and TRBJ1-2; D is uncertain. The germline V and J ends were trimmed by 1 base and 4 bases, with 7 bases remaining between them. The V gene's germline CDR1 is SGHDN and CDR2 FVKESK. The CDR3 extends over 13 amino acids. The CDR3: CASSQVWGYGYTF. The CDR3 coding sequence is TGTGCCAGCAGCCAAGTGTGGGGCTATGGCTACACCTTC. Supplemented by reference TRBV14 and TRBJ1-2, the full variable domain reads EAGVTQFPSHSVIEKGQTVTLRCDPISGHDNLYWYRRVMGKEIKFLLHFVKESKQDESGMPNNRFLAERTGGTYSTLKVQPAELEDSGVYFCASSQVWGYGYTFGSGTRLTVV.

The V gene is TRBV19, the J gene TRBJ2-7, with D perhaps being TRBD1 or TRBD2 (5 bases each). This CDR3 spans 16 amino acids. Per the germline V gene, CDR1 is LNHDA and CDR2 is SQIVND (reference sequence). Trimming stripped 5 bases from V and 5 bases from J, with 22 bases between. CDR3 in DNA: TGTGCCAGTAGTCCTGACACCGGGACGGTTGGACACGAGCAGTACTTC. It is translated as CASSPDTGTVGHEQYF.

The chain links TRBV7-2 to TRBJ2-3; D possibly corresponds to TRBD2 (5 bases). Germline V gene sequence: CDR1 SGHTA, CDR2 FQGNSA. CDR3 length: 17 amino acids. Trimming removed 3 bases at V and 6 bases at J, with 22 bases between. The CDR3 is CASSFISDTRRTDTQYF. DNA of the CDR3: TGTGCCAGCAGCTTCATCTCCGATACTAGGAGAACCGATACGCAGTATTTT.

The chain has TRBV28 and TRBJ2-5; TRBD1 is a possible D gene (6 bases). V was trimmed by 10 bases and J by 1 base, leaving 13 bases between them. The CDR3 runs 13 residues. The germline CDR1 and CDR2 sequences are MDHEN and SYDVKM. This CDR3 is CANSQGPQETQYF. CDR3 bases: TGTGCCAATTCCCAGGGGCCCCAAGAGACCCAGTACTTC.

This clone was seen just once. The J gene is TRBJ1-2, the V gene TRBV6-5, with D tentatively TRBD1 (5 bases). V was clipped by 10 bases and J by 2 bases, with 17 bases between them. Germline values: CDR1 MNHEY, CDR2 SVGAGI. This CDR3 has 14 amino acids. The CDR3 DNA sequence: TGTGCCATCACCCCCAGGGCGGGGAACTATGGCTACACCTTC. Its protein product is CAITPRAGNYGYTF.

CDR3 sequence: CASSPDRETQYF. CDR3 nucleotide sequence: TGCGCCAGCAGCCCGGACAGGGAGACCCAGTACTTC. The chain is built from TRBV5-1 and TRBJ2-5, with 7 bases matching TRBD1. V was clipped by 4 bases and J by 5 bases; unmatched bases: 2. The V gene's germline CDR1 is SGHRS and CDR2 YFSETQ. This CDR3 contains 12 residues.

This chain connects TRBV28 to TRBJ2-7; 11 bases match TRBD1. The CDR3 covers 14 residues. Germline V gives CDR1 MDHEN, CDR2 SYDVKM. V lost 7 bases, J lost 3 bases, and 5 bases stayed unmatched. CDR3 DNA: TGTGCCAGCATCGACGGGACAGGGGGCTACGAGCAGTACTTC. Protein sequence: CASIDGTGGYEQYF.

The chain combines TRBV5-6 with TRBJ1-1; a possible D gene is TRBD1 (5 bases). The V gene lost 4 bases and the J gene lost 5 bases, with 18 bases spanning the gap. Germline V gives CDR1 SGHDT, CDR2 YYEEEE. The CDR3 runs to 15 residues. CDR3 region: CASSPAGAGGTEAFF. CDR3 DNA sequence: TGTGCCAGCAGCCCCGCCGGGGCGGGGGGAACTGAAGCTTTCTTT.